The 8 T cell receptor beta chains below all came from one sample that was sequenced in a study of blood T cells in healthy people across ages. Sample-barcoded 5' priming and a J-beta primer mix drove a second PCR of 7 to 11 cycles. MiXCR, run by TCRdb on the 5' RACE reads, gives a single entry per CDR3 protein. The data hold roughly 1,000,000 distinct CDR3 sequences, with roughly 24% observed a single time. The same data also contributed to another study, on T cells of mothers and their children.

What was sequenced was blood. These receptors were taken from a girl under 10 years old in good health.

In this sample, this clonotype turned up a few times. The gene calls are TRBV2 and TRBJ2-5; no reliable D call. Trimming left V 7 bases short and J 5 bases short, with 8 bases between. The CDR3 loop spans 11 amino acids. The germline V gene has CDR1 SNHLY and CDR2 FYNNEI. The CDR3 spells CASISLETQYF. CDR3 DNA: TGTGCCAGCATTTCTCTGGAGACCCAGTACTTC.

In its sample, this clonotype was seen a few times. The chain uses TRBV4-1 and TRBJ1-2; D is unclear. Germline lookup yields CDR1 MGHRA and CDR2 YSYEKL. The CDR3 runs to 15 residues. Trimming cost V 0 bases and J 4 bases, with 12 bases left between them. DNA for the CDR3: TGCGCCAGCAGCCAAGATTCATTAGTTCTCTATGGCTACACCTTC. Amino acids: CASSQDSLVLYGYTF.

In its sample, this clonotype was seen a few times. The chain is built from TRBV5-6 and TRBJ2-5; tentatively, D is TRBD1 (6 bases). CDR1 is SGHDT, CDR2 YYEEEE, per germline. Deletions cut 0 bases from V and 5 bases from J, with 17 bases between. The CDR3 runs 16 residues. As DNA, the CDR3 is TGTGCCAGCAGCTTGGATCAGGGGTCCATCGGCGAGACCCAGTACTTC. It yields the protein CASSLDQGSIGETQYF.

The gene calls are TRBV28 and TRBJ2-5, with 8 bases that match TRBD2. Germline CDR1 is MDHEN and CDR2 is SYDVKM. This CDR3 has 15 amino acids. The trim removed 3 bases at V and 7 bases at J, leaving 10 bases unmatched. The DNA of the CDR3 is TGTGCCAGCAGTTTCATGCGGGAGGCCCAGCGGACCCAGTACTTC. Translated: CASSFMREAQRTQYF.

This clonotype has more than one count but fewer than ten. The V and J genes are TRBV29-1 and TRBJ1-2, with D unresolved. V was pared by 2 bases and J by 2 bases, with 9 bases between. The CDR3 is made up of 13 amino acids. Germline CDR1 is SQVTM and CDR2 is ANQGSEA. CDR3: CSVEMDPNYGYTF. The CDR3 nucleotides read TGCAGCGTTGAAATGGACCCGAACTATGGCTACACCTTC. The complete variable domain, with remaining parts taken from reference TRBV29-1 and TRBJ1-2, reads SAVISQKPSRDICQRGTSLTIQCQVDSQVTMMFWYRQQPGQSLTLIATANQGSEATYESGFVIDKFPISRPNLTFSTLTVSNMSPEDSSIYLCSVEMDPNYGYTFGSGTRLTVV.

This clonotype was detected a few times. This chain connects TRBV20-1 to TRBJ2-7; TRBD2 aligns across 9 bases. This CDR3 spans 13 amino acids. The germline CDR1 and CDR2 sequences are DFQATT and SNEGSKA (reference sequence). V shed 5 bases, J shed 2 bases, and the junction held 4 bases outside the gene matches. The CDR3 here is CSARSGGTYEQYF. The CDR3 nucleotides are TGCAGTGCTCGTAGCGGGGGAACCTACGAGCAGTACTTC.

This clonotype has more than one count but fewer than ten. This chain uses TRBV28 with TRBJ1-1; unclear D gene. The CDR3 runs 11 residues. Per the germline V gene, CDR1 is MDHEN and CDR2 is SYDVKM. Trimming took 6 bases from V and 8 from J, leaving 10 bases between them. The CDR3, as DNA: TGTGCCAGCAGCGTTCCGGGGGAAGCTTTCTTT. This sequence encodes CASSVPGEAFF.

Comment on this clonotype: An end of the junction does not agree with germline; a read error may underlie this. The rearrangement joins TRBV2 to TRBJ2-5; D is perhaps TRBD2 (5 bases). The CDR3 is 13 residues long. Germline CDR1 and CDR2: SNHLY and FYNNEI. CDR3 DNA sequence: TGTGCCAGCAGTCAAACCAACAACCCTAGGGAGTTCTTC. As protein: CASSQTNNPREFF.